Shown below are 31 T cell receptor beta chains from a single sample sequenced in a study of identifying expanded T cells in peripheral blood. Produced via immunoSEQ multiplex PCR; TCRdb's table is partial and in-frame only. The sample records 75,000 to 90,000 clones, almost 85% being singletons. Sequenced sample: blood. These receptors were taken from a person aged 18 to 70 in good health.

This clone was seen only a few times. V gene TRBV14 combines with J gene TRBJ2-5, with 9 bases that match TRBD2. CDR1 and CDR2 from the germline V gene are SGHDN and FVKESK. V lost 3 bases, J lost 2 bases, and 10 bases stayed unmatched. This CDR3 is 17 amino acids long. The CDR3 loop reads CASSHNTGTSPQETQYF. The CDR3 DNA follows: TGTGCCAGCAGCCATAATACCGGGACTAGCCCACAAGAGACCCAGTACTTC.

DNA of the CDR3: TGCGCCAGCAGCCCCCTCCCCGGGACTAGCGGGAGGGCCATGACAGATACGCAGTATTTT. Encoded protein: CASSPLPGTSGRAMTDTQYF. The chain employs TRBV4-1 and TRBJ2-3; TRBD2 aligns across 16 bases. V gave up 4 bases and J gave up 3 bases; unmatched junction bases: 13. CDR1 and CDR2 from the germline V gene are MGHRA and YSYEKL. The CDR3 totals 20 residues.

This clone was seen just once. The chain recombines TRBV19 with TRBJ1-1; D not resolved. The CDR3 loop spans 11 amino acids. V lost 5 bases and J lost 5, with 6 bases in between. Germline assignment: CDR1 LNHDA and CDR2 SQIVND (reference sequence). CDR3 sequence reads: CASSYVTEAFF. The CDR3 DNA reads TGTGCCAGTAGTTATGTTACTGAAGCTTTCTTT.

The CDR3 reads CASSGEREPPSGANVLTF. The DNA for the CDR3 is TGTGCCAGCAGCGGAGAGCGGGAGCCCCCCTCTGGGGCCAACGTCCTGACTTTC. This chain connects TRBV9 to TRBJ2-6; 8 nucleotides align to TRBD2. The V gene's germline CDR1 is SGDLS and CDR2 YYNGEE. V lost 3 bases to trimming and J lost 0 bases; unmatched junction nucleotides: 8. CDR3 length equals 18 residues.

This clone counts as medium-sized. The V gene is TRBV19, the J gene TRBJ1-2, with a tentative D call TRBD1 (5 bases). Trimming removed 0 bases from V and 4 bases from J, with 9 bases in between. The CDR3 loop spans 14 amino acids. Per the germline V gene, CDR1 is LNHDA and CDR2 is SQIVND (reference sequence). The CDR3 spells CASSIDWGRYGYTF. The CDR3 DNA reads as TGTGCCAGTAGTATAGACTGGGGACGCTATGGCTACACCTTC.

The chain has TRBV7-6 and TRBJ1-5, with 10 bases lining up with TRBD1. Trimming cost V 5 bases and J 6 bases; bases outside gene matches: 7. Germline V gene lookup returns CDR1 SGHVS and CDR2 FNYEAQ. CDR3 length: 15 residues. The CDR3 bases are TGTGCCAGCAGCCCCCAGGGACAGGGGAGTCAGCCCCAGCATTTT. Its protein product is CASSPQGQGSQPQHF.

The rearrangement uses TRBV5-4 and TRBJ1-2; TRBD1 matches 8 bases. The CDR3 consists of 13 residues. Germline loops: CDR1 SGHNT, CDR2 YYREEE (reference sequence). V dropped 4 bases and J dropped 6; count of bases not matched to a gene: 5. The CDR3 spells CASSLDRDDGYTF. The CDR3 bases are TGTGCCAGCAGCCTGGACAGGGATGATGGCTACACCTTC.

This clone has just one count. The chain carries TRBV25-1 and TRBJ2-6; D is ambiguous. The germline CDR1 and CDR2 sequences are MGHDK and SYGVNS. Trimming removed 5 bases at V and 0 bases at J, with 14 bases between. This CDR3 has 17 residues. CDR3 coding DNA: TGTGCCAGCAGTCCAAATGTACTCTACTCTGGGGCCAACGTCCTGACTTTC. Translated: CASSPNVLYSGANVLTF.

This clone was counted once. The chain is built from TRBV9 and TRBJ2-2; possibly TRBD1 for D (6 bases). This CDR3 is 19 amino acids long. Germline CDR1 and CDR2: SGDLS and YYNGEE. V shed 4 bases and J shed 1 base, with 23 bases lying between them. The chain's CDR3 is CASSLRINRDLGNTGELFF. Written as DNA, the CDR3 is TGTGCCAGCAGCTTACGGATCAACAGGGACCTAGGGAACACCGGGGAGCTGTTTTTT.

The J gene is TRBJ1-2, the V gene TRBV7-8; D possibly corresponds to TRBD1 (6 bases). This CDR3 is built from 14 residues. Germline lookup yields CDR1 SGHVS and CDR2 FQNEAQ. Trimming took 1 base from V and 9 from J, leaving 15 bases between them. For the CDR3, the DNA is TGTGCCAGCAGCTTAGGTACACGCCGGGGGCGCTACACCTTC. Its translation is CASSLGTRRGRYTF.

The rearrangement joins TRBV19 to TRBJ2-2; D remains unclear. The CDR3 has 14 residues. Germline-derived CDR1 and CDR2 are LNHDA and SQIVND (reference sequence). Trimming pared 7 bases from V and 5 bases from J, leaving 14 bases between. The CDR3 DNA is TGTGCCAGTACCAGGCTCTACGGGACCGGGGAGCTGTTTTTT. Translation gives CASTRLYGTGELFF.

The rearrangement uses TRBV11-2 and TRBJ2-5, with D perhaps being TRBD1 or TRBD2 (6 bases each). V was clipped by 0 bases and J by 5 bases, with 13 bases between them. CDR1 is SGHAT and CDR2 is FQNNGV in the germline V gene. The CDR3 has 15 amino acids. CDR3 sequence reads: CASSLEGGGGETQYF. The CDR3 DNA sequence: TGTGCCAGCAGCTTAGAAGGCGGAGGGGGGGAGACCCAGTACTTC.

This clone was found a few times. The chain uses TRBV7-2 and TRBJ2-7, with D hard to call. The V end was cut by 0 bases, the J end by 0 bases, with 6 bases between. Looked up from germline, CDR1 is SGHTA and CDR2 is FQGNSA. The CDR3 covers 14 residues. The CDR3 nucleotides read TGTGCCAGCAGCTTAGCGCGTCACTCCTACGAGCAGTACTTC. It specifies CASSLARHSYEQYF.

The rearrangement uses TRBV18 and TRBJ1-3; the D is unclear. Deletions cut 2 bases from V and 2 bases from J, with 19 bases between. Looked up from germline, CDR1 is KGHSH and CDR2 is LQKENI. The CDR3 has 18 amino acids. CDR3: CASSPTSLKGSTGNTIYF. The DNA of the CDR3 is TGTGCCAGCTCACCAACCTCCTTGAAGGGTAGTACTGGAAACACCATATATTTT.

The chain joins TRBV7-3 to TRBJ2-1; D perhaps matches TRBD2 (6 bases). This CDR3 contains 13 residues. Trimming stripped 5 bases from V and 10 bases from J, with 15 bases between. Germline V gene sequence: CDR1 SGHTA, CDR2 FQGTGA. The CDR3 loop reads CASSPGLTGEQFF. CDR3 nucleotides: TGTGCCAGCAGCCCCGGACTAACCGGCGAGCAGTTCTTC. Supplemented by reference TRBV7-3 and TRBJ2-1, the full variable domain reads GAGVSQTPSNKVTEKGKYVELRCDPISGHTALYWYRQSLGQGPEFLIYFQGTGAADDSGLPNDRFFAVRPEGSVSTLKIQRTERGDSAVYLCASSPGLTGEQFFGPGTRLTVL.

The chain is built from TRBV5-6 and TRBJ2-3; 8 bases are shared with TRBD2. Unmatched junction bases numbered 5, after V lost 3 bases and J lost 2 bases. CDR1 is SGHDT, CDR2 YYEEEE, per germline. The CDR3 consists of 15 residues. CDR3 nucleotide sequence: TGTGCCAGCAGCTCTACTAGCGGAGACACAGATACGCAGTATTTT. The encoded protein is CASSSTSGDTDTQYF.

V is TRBV27 and J is TRBJ1-2; no clear D gene. Germline V gene sequence: CDR1 MNHEY, CDR2 SMNVEV (reference sequence). V lost 6 bases and J lost 8, with 19 bases in between. CDR3 length: 14 amino acids. The CDR3 bases are TGTGCCAGCAGCCCTTACCCTCCGTCGGGCGGCTACACCTTC. As protein: CASSPYPPSGGYTF.

The rearrangement joins TRBV5-4 to TRBJ2-3, with D maybe TRBD1 (5 bases). Trimming removed 1 base at V and 3 bases at J, with 9 bases between. The CDR3 length is 14 residues. Germline loops: CDR1 SGHNT, CDR2 YYREEE (reference sequence). The CDR3 sequence is CASSLPAGTDTQYF. CDR3 DNA sequence: TGTGCCAGCAGCTTGCCGGCAGGGACAGATACGCAGTATTTT.

The V gene is TRBV11-3, the J gene TRBJ1-2; 8 bases match TRBD1. The CDR3 extends over 14 amino acids. The V segment lost 6 bases and the J segment 6 bases; nucleotides outside the gene matches: 9. Germline V gives CDR1 SGHNT, CDR2 YENEEA. CDR3 sequence reads: CASRYRGARDGYTF. The CDR3 DNA is TGTGCCAGCAGGTACAGGGGGGCGAGGGATGGCTACACCTTC.

This clone was detected only once. The V and J genes are TRBV19 and TRBJ1-1; possibly TRBD1 for D (6 bases). Germline CDR1 and CDR2: LNHDA and SQIVND (reference sequence). CDR3 size: 13 residues. V lost 5 bases to trimming and J lost 4 bases, with 11 bases between them. CDR3 loop: CASSEQGSTEAFF. In nucleotides, the CDR3 is TGTGCCAGTAGTGAACAGGGCTCCACTGAAGCTTTCTTT.

The chain couples TRBV5-1 to TRBJ2-2; tentatively, D is TRBD1 or TRBD2 (5 bases each). Trimming shortened V by 5 bases and J by 5 bases, and 19 bases separated the two germline ends. CDR1 is SGHRS and CDR2 is YFSETQ in the germline V gene. This CDR3 has 16 amino acids. Written as DNA, the CDR3 is TGCGCCAGCAGTTGGGGCCAGGACTTAGGAACCGGGGAGCTGTTTTTT. Amino acids: CASSWGQDLGTGELFF.

V usage is TRBV4-1 and J usage is TRBJ1-2; TRBD1 might be the D (5 bases). V was trimmed by 8 bases and J by 2 bases, leaving 18 bases between them. The length of the CDR3 is 15 residues. Germline CDR1 reads MGHRA; CDR2 reads YSYEKL. CDR3 bases: TGCGCCAGCCGAGATCCCCCGACAGAGAACTATGGCTACACCTTC. Translated, it gives CASRDPPTENYGYTF.

This chain connects TRBV30 to TRBJ2-7; 9 nucleotides agree with TRBD2. Germline V CDR1 and CDR2: GTSNPN, SVGIG (reference sequence). This CDR3 has 15 amino acids. Trimming removed 2 bases from V and 2 bases from J; junction bases left unmatched: 7. CDR3 region: CAWSRLAGEAYEQYF. Written as DNA, the CDR3 is TGTGCCTGGAGTCGGTTAGCGGGAGAGGCCTACGAGCAGTACTTC.

For this clone: This specimen includes other DNA sequences encoding the same CDR3. V is TRBV11-2 and J is TRBJ2-7, with a weak D call TRBD2 (6 bases). CDR1 and CDR2 from the germline V gene are SGHAT and FQNNGV. Trimming took off 5 bases at V and 0 bases at J, with 14 bases between the two ends. The CDR3 is 15 residues long. Written as DNA, the CDR3 is TGTGCCAGCAGCCTGGTTGGAGGGAGCTCCTACGAGCAGTACTTC. This encodes CASSLVGGSSYEQYF. The full variable domain, rest sourced from reference TRBV11-2 and TRBJ2-7, is EAGVAQSPRYKIIEKRQSVAFWCNPISGHATLYWYQQILGQGPKLLIQFQNNGVVDDSQLPKDRFSAERLKGVDSTLKIQPAKLEDSAVYLCASSLVGGSSYEQYFGPGTRLTVT.

This chain links TRBV14 with TRBJ2-7; 7 nucleotides agree with TRBD2. V trimming: 0 bases; J trimming: 4 bases; junction bases outside the gene matches: 3. CDR1 is SGHDN, CDR2 FVKESK, per germline. The CDR3 has 14 residues. The CDR3 bases are TGTGCCAGCAGCCAAGACTGGACTAGTTACGAGCAGTACTTC. This sequence encodes CASSQDWTSYEQYF.

The genes are TRBV30 and TRBJ1-5; 10 bases fit TRBD1. With 7 bases clipped from V and 6 bases from J, the junction kept 3 bases outside the gene matches. The CDR3 sequence is 12 residues long. From germline, CDR1 is GTSNPN and CDR2 SVGIG (reference sequence). The CDR3 reads CASGQGGQPQHF. CDR3 in DNA: TGTGCCTCAGGACAGGGGGGTCAGCCCCAGCATTTT.

The rearrangement links TRBV18 to TRBJ2-1; 7 bases map to TRBD2. Trimming at V came to 3 bases and at J to 9 bases, leaving 5 bases not matched to a gene. The CDR3 has 13 amino acids. Germline assignment: CDR1 KGHSH and CDR2 LQKENI. CDR3 in DNA: TGTGCCAGCTCACCGCAGCGGGATCGTGAGCAGTTCTTC. Its translation: CASSPQRDREQFF.

The V gene is TRBV28, the J gene TRBJ2-7; 7 bases align to TRBD1. This CDR3 contains 14 residues. J lost 2 bases, V lost 10 bases, and 11 bases had no gene match. CDR1 and CDR2 from the germline V gene are MDHEN and SYDVKM. The CDR3 loop is CATYGTVPTYEQYF. CDR3 coding DNA: TGTGCCACCTATGGGACAGTCCCTACCTACGAGCAGTACTTC. The entire variable domain, with the rest obtained from reference TRBV28 and TRBJ2-7, is as follows: DVKVTQSSRYLVKRTGEKVFLECVQDMDHENMFWYRQDPGLGLRLIYFSYDVKMKEKGDIPEGYSVSREKKERFSLILESASTNQTSMYLCATYGTVPTYEQYFGPGTRLTVT.

This clone was seen only a few times. The chain carries TRBV7-9 and TRBJ2-1, with 8 bases matching TRBD2. From germline, CDR1 is SEHNR and CDR2 FQNEAQ (reference sequence). The CDR3 has 14 amino acids. The V and J ends lost 4 bases and 8 bases, in that order; junction bases with no gene match: 7. The CDR3 sequence: CASSSGTRLYEQFF. In DNA, the CDR3 is TGTGCCAGCAGCTCCGGGACTAGGTTATATGAGCAGTTCTTC.

This chain connects TRBV6-5 to TRBJ2-5; a weak D match, TRBD1 (6 bases). The V end was cut by 7 bases, the J end by 4 bases, with 13 bases between. Germline-derived CDR1 and CDR2 are MNHEY and SVGAGI. This CDR3 is built from 13 residues. CDR3 coding DNA: TGTGCCAGCAAGGAAACAGGGATAGAGACCCAGTACTTC. Its translation is CASKETGIETQYF.

This clone appeared once. V is TRBV5-1 and J is TRBJ1-1; 9 nucleotides match TRBD1. Trimming at V came to 4 bases and at J to 5 bases, leaving 6 bases not matched to a gene. CDR1 and CDR2 from the germline V gene are SGHRS and YFSETQ. The CDR3 consists of 14 residues. The CDR3 bases are TGCGCCAGCAGCCCGACAGGGGGGCGAACTGAAGCTTTCTTT. It codes for CASSPTGGRTEAFF.